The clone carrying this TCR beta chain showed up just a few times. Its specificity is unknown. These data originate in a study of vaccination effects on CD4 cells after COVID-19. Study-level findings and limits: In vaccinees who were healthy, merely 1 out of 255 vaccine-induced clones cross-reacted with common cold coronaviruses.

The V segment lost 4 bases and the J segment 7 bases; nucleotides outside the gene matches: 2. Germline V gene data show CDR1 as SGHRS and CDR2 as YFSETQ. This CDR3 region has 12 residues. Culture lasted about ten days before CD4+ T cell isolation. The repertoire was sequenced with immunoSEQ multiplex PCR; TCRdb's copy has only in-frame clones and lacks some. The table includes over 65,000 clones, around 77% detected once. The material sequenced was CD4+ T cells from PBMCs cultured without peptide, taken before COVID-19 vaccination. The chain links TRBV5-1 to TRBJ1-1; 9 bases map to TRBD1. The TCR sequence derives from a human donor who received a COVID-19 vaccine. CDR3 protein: CASSGQGSEAFF. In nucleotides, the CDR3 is TGCGCCAGCAGCGGACAGGGGAGTGAAGCTTTCTTT.